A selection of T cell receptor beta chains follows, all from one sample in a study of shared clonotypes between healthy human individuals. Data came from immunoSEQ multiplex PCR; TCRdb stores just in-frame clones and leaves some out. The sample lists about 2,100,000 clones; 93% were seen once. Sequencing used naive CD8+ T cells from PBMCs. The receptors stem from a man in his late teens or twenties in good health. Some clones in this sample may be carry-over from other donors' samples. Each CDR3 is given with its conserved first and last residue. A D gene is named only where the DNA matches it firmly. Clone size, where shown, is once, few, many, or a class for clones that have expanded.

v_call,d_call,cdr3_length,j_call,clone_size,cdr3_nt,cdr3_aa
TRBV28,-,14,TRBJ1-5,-,TGTGCCAGCAGTGTCATTTTGGGGAGTCAGCCCCAGCATTTT,CASSVILGSQPQHF
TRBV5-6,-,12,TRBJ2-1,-,TGTGCCAGCAGCTTGGGGGTTCATGAGCAGTTCTTC,CASSLGVHEQFF
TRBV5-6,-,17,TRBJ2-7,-,TGTGCCAGCAGCTGGGGGGTGGCTGGGGCCGTTGTCAACGAGCAGTACTTC,CASSWGVAGAVVNEQYF
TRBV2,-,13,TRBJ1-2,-,TGTGCCAGCAGCACAGCTACTCTCCATGGCTACACCTTC,CASSTATLHGYTF
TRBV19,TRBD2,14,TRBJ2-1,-,TGTGCCAGTAAGGAGGAGACTAGCGGGAATGAGCAGTTCTTC,CASKEETSGNEQFF
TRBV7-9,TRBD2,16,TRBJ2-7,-,TGTGCCAGCAGCTTAGGGGAGGGCAGCCGCTTTGACGAGCAGTACTTC,CASSLGEGSRFDEQYF
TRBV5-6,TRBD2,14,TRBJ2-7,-,TGTGCCAGCAGCTTACTAGCGGGAGACCACGAGCAGTACTTC,CASSLLAGDHEQYF
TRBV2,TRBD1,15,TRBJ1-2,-,TGTGCCAGCAGTGAAGCCCTGACAGGGAGAGGTGGCTACACCTTC,CASSEALTGRGGYTF
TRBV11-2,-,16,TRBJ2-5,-,TGTGCCAGCAGCTTAGATAGGTGGACACTCCAAGAGACCCAGTACTTC,CASSLDRWTLQETQYF
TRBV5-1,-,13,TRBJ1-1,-,TGCGCCAGCAGTGAGGTGATGAACACTGAAGCTTTCTTT,CASSEVMNTEAFF
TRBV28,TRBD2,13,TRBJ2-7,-,TGTGCCATTAGCGGGAGTGTCGCCTACGAGCAGTACTTC,CAISGSVAYEQYF
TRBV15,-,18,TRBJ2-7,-,TGTGCCACCAGCAGAGATAAGGTGGCAACCTTGGAGGGCTACGAGCAGTACTTC,CATSRDKVATLEGYEQYF
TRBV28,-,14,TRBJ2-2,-,TGTGCCAGCAGTTTTTTGGCCCCCACCGGGGAGCTGTTTTTT,CASSFLAPTGELFF
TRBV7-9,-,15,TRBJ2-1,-,TGTGCCAGCAGTTTCCGGGACTCGCTCAACAATGAGCAGTTCTTC,CASSFRDSLNNEQFF
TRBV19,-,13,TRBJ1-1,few,TGTGCCAGTAGTTTGGCCCGAGGGACTGAAGCTTTCTTT,CASSLARGTEAFF
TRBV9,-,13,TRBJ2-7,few,TGTGCCAGCAGCGTAGGAGACTCCTACGAGCAGTACTTC,CASSVGDSYEQYF
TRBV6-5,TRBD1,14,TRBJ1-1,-,TGTGCCAGCAGAGAAAACAGGGGCGCCACTGAAGCTTTCTTT,CASRENRGATEAFF
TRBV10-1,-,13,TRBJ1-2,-,TGCGCCAGCAGTGAGTCGGCGGTCTATGGCTACACCTTC,CASSESAVYGYTF
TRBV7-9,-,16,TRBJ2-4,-,TGTGCCAGCAGCCCGACAGGAAACCCGACCAAAAACATTCAGTACTTC,CASSPTGNPTKNIQYF
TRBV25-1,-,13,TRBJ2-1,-,TGTGCCAGCAGGGCAGCGACCTACAATGAGCAGTTCTTC,CASRAATYNEQFF
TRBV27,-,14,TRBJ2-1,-,TGTGCCAGCAGTTTTGGTCGAGGAAACAATGAGCAGTTCTTC,CASSFGRGNNEQFF
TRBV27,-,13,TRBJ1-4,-,TGTGCCAGCAGTCCCAGGGTTTGGGAAAAACTGTTTTTT,CASSPRVWEKLFF
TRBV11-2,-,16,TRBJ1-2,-,TGTGCCAGCAGCTCACCCCAGACAGCGATCAACTATGGCTACACCTTC,CASSSPQTAINYGYTF
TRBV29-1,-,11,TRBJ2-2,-,TGCAGCGCGCGAATCGACGGGGAGCTGTTTTTT,CSARIDGELFF
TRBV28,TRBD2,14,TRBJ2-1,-,TGTGCCAGCAGTTTACGCGGGAGGGGGAATGAGCAGTTCTTC,CASSLRGRGNEQFF
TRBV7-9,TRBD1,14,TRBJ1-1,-,TGTGCCAGCAGCCCGGGACAGGGAGTCACTGAAGCTTTCTTT,CASSPGQGVTEAFF
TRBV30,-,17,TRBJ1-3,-,TGTGCCTGGAGTGTACGGCTAGGGCTGGGATCTGGAAACACCATATATTTT,CAWSVRLGLGSGNTIYF
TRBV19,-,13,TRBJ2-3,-,TGTGCCAGTAGTATCCTTCCCCTCGGTACGCAGTATTTT,CASSILPLGTQYF
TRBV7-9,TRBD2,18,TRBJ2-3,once,TGTGCCAGCAGCTTAATTGTTCTCATAGCGGGAGGGCCTGTTACGCAGTATTTT,CASSLIVLIAGGPVTQYF
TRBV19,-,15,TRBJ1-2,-,TGTGCCAGTAGTACCGATCCGGGACGGCTCTATGGCTACACCTTC,CASSTDPGRLYGYTF
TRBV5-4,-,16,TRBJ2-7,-,TGTGCCAGCAGCCTGAGCCTCACAGGAACTCCCTACGAGCAGTACTTC,CASSLSLTGTPYEQYF
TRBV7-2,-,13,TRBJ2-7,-,TGTGCCAGCAGCTACGGGAGCTCCTACGAGCAGTACTTC,CASSYGSSYEQYF
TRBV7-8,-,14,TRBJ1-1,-,TGTGCCAGCAGCCCCCGGGGGGGGAACACTGAAGCTTTCTTT,CASSPRGGNTEAFF
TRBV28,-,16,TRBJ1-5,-,TGTGCCAGCAGTCTCACGGGAGGGGGTATCGGTCAGCCCCAGCATTTT,CASSLTGGGIGQPQHF
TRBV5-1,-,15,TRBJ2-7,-,TGCGCCAGCAGCTTGGCCTGGGGGCTAACCTACGAGCAGTACTTC,CASSLAWGLTYEQYF
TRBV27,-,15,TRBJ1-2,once,TGTGCCAGCAGTCCCGGACGCCAGGCTAACTATGGCTACACCTTC,CASSPGRQANYGYTF
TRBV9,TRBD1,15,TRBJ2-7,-,TGTGCCAGCAGCGTGACAGGGATCGGCTCCTACGAGCAGTACTTC,CASSVTGIGSYEQYF
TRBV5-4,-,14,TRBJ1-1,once,TGTGCCAGCAGGAAAACTGGGGGGAACACTGAAGCTTTCTTT,CASRKTGGNTEAFF
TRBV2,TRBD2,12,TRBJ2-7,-,TGTGCCAGCCGGGGGGGCTCCTACGAGCAGTACTTC,CASRGGSYEQYF
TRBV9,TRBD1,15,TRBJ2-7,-,TGTGCCAGCAGCGTAGGGACAGGGAGCTCCTACGAGCAGTACTTC,CASSVGTGSSYEQYF
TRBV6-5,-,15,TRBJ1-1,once,TGTGCCAGCAGTTACTCGACGGCTTTACCCACTGAAGCTTTCTTT,CASSYSTALPTEAFF
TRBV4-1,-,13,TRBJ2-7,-,TGCGCCAGCAGCCAAGTTCCCGTGTTTGAGCAGTACTTC,CASSQVPVFEQYF
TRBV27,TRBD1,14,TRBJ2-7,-,TGTGCCAGCAGCCCCCGGACAGGACACTACGAGCAGTACTTC,CASSPRTGHYEQYF
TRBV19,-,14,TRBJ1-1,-,TGTGCCAGTAGTATAGACAGCCTGAACACTGAAGCTTTCTTT,CASSIDSLNTEAFF
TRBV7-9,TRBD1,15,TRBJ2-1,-,TGTGCCAGCAGCCCAGGGGGACAGATTTCCAATGAGCAGTTCTTC,CASSPGGQISNEQFF
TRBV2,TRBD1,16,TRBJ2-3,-,TGTGCCAGCAGTACTAAACAGGGGTGGGGACCGGATACGCAGTATTTT,CASSTKQGWGPDTQYF
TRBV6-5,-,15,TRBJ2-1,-,TGTGCCAGCAGTTACTCGATATCGGGGGCCGATGAGCAGTTCTTC,CASSYSISGADEQFF
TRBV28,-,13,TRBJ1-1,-,TGTGCCGTTCAACAGGGTATGAACACTGAAGCTTTCTTT,CAVQQGMNTEAFF
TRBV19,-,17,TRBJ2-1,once,TGTGCCAGTAGTATCCTGGGGGGGGCGAGCTCCTACAATGAGCAGTTCTTC,CASSILGGASSYNEQFF
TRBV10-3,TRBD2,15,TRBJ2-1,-,TGTGCCACCTCCCCCGGGACTAGCGGATACAATGAGCAGTTCTTC,CATSPGTSGYNEQFF
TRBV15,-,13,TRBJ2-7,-,TGTGCCACCAGCAGATCGGAAACCTACGAGCAGTACTTC,CATSRSETYEQYF
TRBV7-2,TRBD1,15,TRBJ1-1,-,TGTGCCAGCAGCCTCCTCGGGGGACAGGGGACTGAAGCTTTCTTT,CASSLLGGQGTEAFF
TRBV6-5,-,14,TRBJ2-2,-,TGTGCCAGCACCCCGACCCCGAACACCGGGGAGCTGTTTTTT,CASTPTPNTGELFF
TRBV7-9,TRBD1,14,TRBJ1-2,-,TGTGCCAGCAGCGCAACCGGGACAGGATATGGCTACACCTTC,CASSATGTGYGYTF
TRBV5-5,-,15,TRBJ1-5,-,TGTGCCAGCAGCTTGGAAACGGGTCTGGGTCAGCCCCAGCATTTT,CASSLETGLGQPQHF
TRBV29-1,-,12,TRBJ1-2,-,TGCACTTTTTTAGGGGGGGCGGATGGCTACACCTTC,CTFLGGADGYTF
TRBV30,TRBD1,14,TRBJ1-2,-,TGTGCCTGGACCCAGGACAGGGGGCTTCGGGGCTACACCTTC,CAWTQDRGLRGYTF